The subject of this entry is one T cell receptor beta chain. As yet, its antigen is unknown. Vbeta (60) and Jbeta (13) primers were used in the PCR. TCRdb's table, derived via immunoSEQ multiplex PCR, lists solely in-frame clones and lacks some. The table includes some 190,000 clones, about nine tenths detected once. This sample was taken from a study of cytomegalovirus exposure and HLA in healthy donors. Study-wide results and caveats: CMV serostatus was the sole immune exposure information available. TRBV6-2, TRBV6-3 and some other V segments were excluded as indistinguishable.

The V gene's germline CDR1 is MNHEY and CDR2 SMNVEV (reference sequence). The CDR3 length is 12 residues. Trimming stripped 5 bases from V and 4 bases from J, with 6 bases between. This TCR was recovered from a man aged 30-40 years in good health and CMV-seronegative. The chain recombines TRBV27 with TRBJ2-1, with D unresolved. The source material was PBMCs. This chain's CDR3 is CASSRGYNEQFF. The CDR3 DNA reads as TGTGCCAGCAGTAGAGGTTACAATGAGCAGTTCTTC.